Given below is one T cell receptor (beta chain) in context. What it recognizes is unknown. This sample is part of a study of cytomegalovirus exposure and HLA in healthy donors. Study-wide points: A missense DCLRE1C variant was associated with V- and J-gene trimming of TCR beta chains in a later analysis, and an independent cohort replicated the association. An ancestry cluster, one associated with Asian ancestry, reportedly showed fewer N-insertions than the approximately 650-donor mean in a later analysis. The study listed some 160 cytomegalovirus-associated TCR beta chains.

The study ran its PCR with 60 Vbeta and 13 Jbeta primers. Sequencing used immunoSEQ multiplex PCR; TCRdb keeps in-frame clones, though not all of them. The data show some 110,000 clones, approximately 70% seen once. As for the donors, each was a healthy bone marrow donor. The sample was PBMCs. The TCR comes from a man aged 25-40 years in good health and CMV-seropositive.

The CDR3 loop is CASSLEGQGPWNEQFF. CDR3 nucleotide sequence: TGTGCCAGCAGCTTAGAAGGACAGGGGCCGTGGAATGAGCAGTTCTTC. This chain uses TRBV7-6 with TRBJ2-1; 9 bases align to TRBD1. The CDR3 is 16 amino acids. The germline V gene encodes CDR1 SGHVS and CDR2 FNYEAQ. Losses at the gene ends were 1 base for V and 7 bases for J; bases not matched to a gene: 8. The full variable domain, with the rest looked up from reference TRBV7-6 and TRBJ2-1, is GAGVSQSPRYKVTKRGQDVALRCDPISGHVSLYWYRQALGQGPEFLTYFNYEAQQDKSGLPNDRFSAERPEGSISTLTIQRTEQRDSAMYRCASSLEGQGPWNEQFFGPGTRLTVL.